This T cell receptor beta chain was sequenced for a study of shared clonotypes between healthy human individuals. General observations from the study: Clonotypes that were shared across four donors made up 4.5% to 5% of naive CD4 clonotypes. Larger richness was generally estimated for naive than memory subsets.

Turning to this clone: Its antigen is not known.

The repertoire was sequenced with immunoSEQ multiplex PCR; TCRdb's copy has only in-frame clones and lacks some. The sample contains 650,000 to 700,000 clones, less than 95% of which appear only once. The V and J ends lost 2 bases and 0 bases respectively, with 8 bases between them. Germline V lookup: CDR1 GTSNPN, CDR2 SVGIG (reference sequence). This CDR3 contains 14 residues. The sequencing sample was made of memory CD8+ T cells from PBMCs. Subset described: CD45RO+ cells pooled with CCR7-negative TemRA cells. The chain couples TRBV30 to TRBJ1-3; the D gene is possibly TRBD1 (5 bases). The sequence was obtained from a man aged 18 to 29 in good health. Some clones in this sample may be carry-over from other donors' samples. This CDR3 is CAWSRGDSGNTIYF. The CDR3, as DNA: TGTGCCTGGAGTCGAGGGGACTCTGGAAACACCATATATTTT.